One and the same sample provided the 10 T cell receptor beta chains below, sequenced in a study of beta chain features in type 1 diabetes. Investigators reverse transcribed all isolated RNA, so they sequenced expressed TCRB transcripts. Sequenced by immunoSEQ multiplex PCR; TCRdb stores in-frame clones only, minus some. The sample shows 600,000 to 650,000 clones, less than 20% of them seen only once. Material for sequencing was naive CD4+ T cells from blood. The receptors derive from a man between 18 and 35 years old in good health.

J is TRBJ1-5 and V is TRBV6-6; tentatively, D is TRBD1 (6 bases). The germline CDR1 and CDR2 sequences are MNHNY and SVGAGI (reference sequence). Trimming left V 0 bases short and J 6 bases short, with 15 bases between. CDR3 length equals 16 residues. DNA for the CDR3: TGTGCCAGCAGTTACTCATGGACAGTTGGCTCTCAGCCCCAGCATTTT. Residues: CASSYSWTVGSQPQHF.

This clone was observed a few times. The rearrangement joins TRBV6-1 to TRBJ1-2; D is ambiguous. This CDR3 contains 14 residues. V was clipped by 5 bases and J by 1 base, with 11 bases between them. The germline V gene has CDR1 MNHNS and CDR2 SASEGT. Here the CDR3 DNA reads TGTGCCAGCAGTCGACGGGTCAGTAACTATGGCTACACCTTC. It codes for CASSRRVSNYGYTF.

This chain links TRBV30 with TRBJ1-5; the D is unclear. The germline gives CDR1 GTSNPN, CDR2 SVGIG (reference sequence). Between the trimmed V and J ends, which lost 2 bases and 3 bases, there was a span of 11 bases. The CDR3 totals 14 residues. The CDR3 sequence is CAWSSGRFNQPQHF. DNA of the CDR3: TGTGCCTGGAGTTCCGGACGGTTCAATCAGCCCCAGCATTTT. Full variable domain (missing parts from reference TRBV30 and TRBJ1-5): SQTIHQWPATLVQPVGSPLSLECTVEGTSNPNLYWYRQAAGRGLQLLFYSVGIGQISSEVPQNLSASRPQDRQFILSSKKLLLSDSGFYLCAWSSGRFNQPQHFGDGTRLSIL.

This clone has just a few counts. This sample includes further DNA sequences coding for the same CDR3. The chain links TRBV28 to TRBJ2-5; 7 bases map to TRBD2. Germline trimming cut 2 bases from V and 5 bases from J; bases unmatched to any gene: 2. CDR1 and CDR2 from the germline V gene are MDHEN and SYDVKM. The CDR3 length is 13 residues. In DNA, the CDR3 is TGTGCCAGCAGTTTAGGGGGAGGGGAGACCCAGTACTTC. Translating gives CASSLGGGETQYF.

This clone was observed a handful of times. This sequence joins TRBV7-6 and TRBJ2-1; perhaps TRBD2 as D (7 bases). In germline, CDR1 is SGHVS, CDR2 FNYEAQ. The CDR3 length is 14 residues. V lost 5 bases, J lost 5 bases, and 13 bases lay in between. The CDR3 reads CASSRSGGDNEQFF. In nucleotides, the CDR3 is TGTGCCAGCAGCCGGTCGGGGGGCGACAATGAGCAGTTCTTC.

The chain combines TRBV4-2 with TRBJ1-3; D remains ambiguous. This CDR3 comprises 17 residues. Germline V lookup: CDR1 LGHNA, CDR2 YNFKEQ. The V end was cut by 1 base, the J end by 0 bases, with 13 bases between. CDR3: CASSQGKGVISGNTIYF. The DNA for the CDR3 is TGTGCCAGCAGCCAAGGTAAAGGCGTAATCTCTGGAAACACCATATATTTT.

This chain links TRBV5-1 with TRBJ1-1, with D possibly matching TRBD1 (5 bases). V dropped 1 base and J dropped 1 base, with 11 bases sitting between them. The CDR3 length is 15 residues. Germline loops: CDR1 SGHRS, CDR2 YFSETQ. The CDR3 sequence: CASSLYAQGNTEAFF. The CDR3, as DNA: TGCGCCAGCAGCTTGTATGCGCAGGGGAACACTGAAGCTTTCTTT.

This chain joins TRBV27 and TRBJ2-7; D unclear. With 6 bases removed from V and 2 bases from J, the gap between germline ends came to 11 bases. The germline V gene encodes CDR1 MNHEY and CDR2 SMNVEV (reference sequence). The CDR3 runs to 13 residues. The CDR3 reads CASSRLPTYEQYF. CDR3 in DNA: TGTGCCAGCAGCCGATTGCCCACCTACGAGCAGTACTTC.

The rearrangement joins TRBV7-2 to TRBJ1-5, with a tentative D call TRBD1 (5 bases). CDR3 length equals 14 residues. Germline V lookup: CDR1 SGHTA, CDR2 FQGNSA. V was pared by 5 bases and J by 7 bases, with 15 bases between. CDR3 bases: TGTGCCAGCAGCCCAGGAGGGAGGGGACAGCCCCAGCATTTT. This translates into CASSPGGRGQPQHF. Complete variable domain (other parts from reference TRBV7-2 and TRBJ1-5): GAGVSQSPSNKVTEKGKDVELRCDPISGHTALYWYRQSLGQGLEFLIYFQGNSAPDKSGLPSDRFSAERTGGSVSTLTIQRTQQEDSAVYLCASSPGGRGQPQHFGDGTRLSIL.

This clone was detected only a few times. The rearrangement links TRBV25-1 to TRBJ1-2; 7 bases align to TRBD1. There are 15 residues in the CDR3. The germline V gene has CDR1 MGHDK and CDR2 SYGVNS. Trimming cost V 0 bases and J 8 bases; bases outside gene matches: 9. Written as DNA, the CDR3 is TGTGCCAGCAGTGAATATTTGACAGGGAGTCGGGGCTACACCTTC. Translating gives CASSEYLTGSRGYTF.